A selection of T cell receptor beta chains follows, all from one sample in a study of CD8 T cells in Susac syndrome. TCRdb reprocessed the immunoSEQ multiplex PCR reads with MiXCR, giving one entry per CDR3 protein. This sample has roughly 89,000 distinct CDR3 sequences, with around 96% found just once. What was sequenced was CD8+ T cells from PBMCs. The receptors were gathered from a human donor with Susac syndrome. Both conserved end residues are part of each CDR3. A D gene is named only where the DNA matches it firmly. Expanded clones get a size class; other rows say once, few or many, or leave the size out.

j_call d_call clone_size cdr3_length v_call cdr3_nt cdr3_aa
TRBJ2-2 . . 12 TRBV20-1 TGCAGTGCTAGAGCTTCGGCCGGGGAGCTGTTTTTT CSARASAGELFF
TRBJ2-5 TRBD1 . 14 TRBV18 TGTGCCAGCACCAAGACAGGGGGATATGTGACCCAGTACTTC CASTKTGGYVTQYF
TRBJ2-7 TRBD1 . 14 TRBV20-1 TGCAGTGCTAGAGTAGGGACAGGGGTAGGAGAGCAGTACTTC CSARVGTGVGEQYF
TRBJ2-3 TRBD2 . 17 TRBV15 TGTGCCACCAGCCGTATGCGGGCGGGAGGGCCCGCAGATACGCAGTATTTT CATSRMRAGGPADTQYF
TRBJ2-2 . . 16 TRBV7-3 TGTGCCAGCAGCCCGACCGGGGCAGGGGACACCGGGGAGCTGTTTTTT CASSPTGAGDTGELFF
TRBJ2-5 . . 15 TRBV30 TGTGCCTGGAGAAGGGATCCCATGCATTCAGAGACCCAGTACTTC CAWRRDPMHSETQYF
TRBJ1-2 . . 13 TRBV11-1 TGTGCCAGCAGGGCGGCAGGTGACTATGGCTACACCTTC CASRAAGDYGYTF
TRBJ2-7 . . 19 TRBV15 TGTGCCACCAGCAGAGAAAAAAGGCTGGGCAGACCCCTCTCCTACGAGCAGTACTTC CATSREKRLGRPLSYEQYF
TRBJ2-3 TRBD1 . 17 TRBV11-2 TGTGCCAGCAGCCCACCAAGGGGGCCTTCAGGCACAGATACGCAGTATTTT CASSPPRGPSGTDTQYF
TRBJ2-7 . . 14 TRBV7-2 TGTGCCAGCAGCTTAGCGGGGATTTTTGACGAGCAGTACTTC CASSLAGIFDEQYF
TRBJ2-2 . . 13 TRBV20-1 TGCAGTGCTCTGGGGGGCCTCACCGGGGAGCTGTTTTTT CSALGGLTGELFF
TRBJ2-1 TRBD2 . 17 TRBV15 TGTGCCACCAGCAGTTACCTAGCGGGAGCGGGGTACAATGAGCAGTTCTTC CATSSYLAGAGYNEQFF
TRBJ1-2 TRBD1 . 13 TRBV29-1 TGCAGCGCCGGCGTGGACAGGGGGGAAGGCTACACCTTC CSAGVDRGEGYTF
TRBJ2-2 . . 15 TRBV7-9 TGTGCCAGCAGCTTCTCCGACAGGTCAACCGGGGAGCTGTTTTTT CASSFSDRSTGELFF
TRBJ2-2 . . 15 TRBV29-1 TGCAGCGTTGCCCTATACGATACGGGTACCGGGGAGCTGTTTTTT CSVALYDTGTGELFF
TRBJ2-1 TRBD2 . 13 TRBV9 TGTGCCAGCAATAGACTAGCGGGGGGTGAGCAGTTCTTC CASNRLAGGEQFF
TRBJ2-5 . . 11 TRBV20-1 TGCAGTGCTAGAGATAAGGAGACCCAGTACTTC CSARDKETQYF
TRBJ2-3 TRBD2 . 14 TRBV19 TGTGCCAGTTCGAAGGCGGGAGAGTCAGATACGCAGTATTTT CASSKAGESDTQYF
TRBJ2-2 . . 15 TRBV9 TGTGCCAGCAGCGACGAGGGGATGGACACCGGGGAGCTGTTTTTT CASSDEGMDTGELFF
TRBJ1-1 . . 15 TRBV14 TGTGCCAGCAGCCAGTACAGGGAATTGCGGACTGAAGCTTTCTTT CASSQYRELRTEAFF
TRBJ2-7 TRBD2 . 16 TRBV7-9 TGTGCCAGCAGCCCCCCTCGGACTAGCGGTACCTACGAGCAGTACTTC CASSPPRTSGTYEQYF
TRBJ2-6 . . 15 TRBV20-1 TGCAGTGCTAGTCGTTCCCACTCTGGGGCCAACGTCCTGACTTTC CSASRSHSGANVLTF
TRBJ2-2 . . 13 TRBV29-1 TGCAGCGTTTCGGGGGAGAGCACCGGGGAGCTGTTTTTT CSVSGESTGELFF
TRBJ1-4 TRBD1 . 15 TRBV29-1 TGCAGCGTCGGGGGGGCCGGGACAGATAATGAAAAACTGTTTTTT CSVGGAGTDNEKLFF
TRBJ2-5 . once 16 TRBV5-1 TGCGCCAGCAGCCCATTCCCTGGCCCGAATGAAGAGACCCAGTACTTC CASSPFPGPNEETQYF
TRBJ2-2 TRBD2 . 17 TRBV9 TGTGCCAGCAGCCCCACTAGCGGGAGGGTAAACACCGGGGAGCTGTTTTTT CASSPTSGRVNTGELFF
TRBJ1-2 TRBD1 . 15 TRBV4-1 TGCGCCAGCAGCGCGGAACTGGACAGGGGCTATGGCTACACCTTC CASSAELDRGYGYTF
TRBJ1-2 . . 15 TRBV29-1 TGCAGCGTTGAAGACGGGTCCTCCGGCAGCTATGGCTACACCTTC CSVEDGSSGSYGYTF
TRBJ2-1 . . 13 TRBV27 TGTGCCAGCAGTTTTAGTGAGTACGTTGAGCAGTTCTTC CASSFSEYVEQFF
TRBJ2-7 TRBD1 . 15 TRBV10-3 TGTGCCATCAGGGAGGACAGGGGAAGGACCTACGAGCAGTACTTC CAIREDRGRTYEQYF
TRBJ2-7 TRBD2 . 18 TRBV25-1 TGTGCCAGCAGTGGGGGGGGAAGGGGTTCTTCTCGCTCCTACGAGCAGTACTTC CASSGGGRGSSRSYEQYF
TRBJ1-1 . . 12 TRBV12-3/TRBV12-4 TGTGCCAGCAGTTTAGGTTCTGTAGAAGCTTTCTTT CASSLGSVEAFF
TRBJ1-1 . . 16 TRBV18 TGTGCCAGCTCACCGCTTCAGGGCCGGTTGAACACTGAAGCTTTCTTT CASSPLQGRLNTEAFF
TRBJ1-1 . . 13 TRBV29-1 TGCAGCGTTGAAGACACAGTGGAAGTTGAAGCTTTCTTT CSVEDTVEVEAFF
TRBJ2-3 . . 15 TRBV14 TGTGCCAGCAGCCAAGGGGTATCCTCCACAGATACGCAGTATTTT CASSQGVSSTDTQYF
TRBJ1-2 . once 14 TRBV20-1 TGCAGTGCTAGTCCGGGCCTACCTCTCTATGGCTACACCTTC CSASPGLPLYGYTF
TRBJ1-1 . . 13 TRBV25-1 TGTGCCAGCAGTCGGGGTGGGGACACTGAAGCTTTCTTT CASSRGGDTEAFF
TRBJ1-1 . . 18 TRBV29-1 TGCAGCGTTGAAGAAAGGAGTTCCAAAGGAGGGGGGAAGAGTGAAGCTTTCTTT CSVEERSSKGGGKSEAFF
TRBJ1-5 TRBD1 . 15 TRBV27 TGTGCCAGCAGGGACAGGGGGCCTAGCAATCAGCCCCAGCATTTT CASRDRGPSNQPQHF
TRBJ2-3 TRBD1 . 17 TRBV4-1 TGCGCCAGCAGCCAAGACCGGACAGGGGGAGTCACAGATACGCAGTATTTT CASSQDRTGGVTDTQYF
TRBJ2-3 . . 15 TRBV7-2 TGTGCCAGCAGCTTGGGGTTGAGGGAGAAGGGTACGCAGTATTTT CASSLGLREKGTQYF